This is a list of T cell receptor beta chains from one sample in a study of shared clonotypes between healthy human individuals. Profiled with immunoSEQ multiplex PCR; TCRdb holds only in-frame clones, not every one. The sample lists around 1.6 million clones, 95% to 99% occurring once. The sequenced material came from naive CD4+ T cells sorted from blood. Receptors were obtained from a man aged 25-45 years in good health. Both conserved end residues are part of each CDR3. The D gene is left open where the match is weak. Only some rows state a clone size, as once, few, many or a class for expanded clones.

TGTGCCAGCAGCAAAGAAATCAGGAAACCTGAAAAACTGTTTTTT CASSKEIRKPEKLFF TRBV21-1 . TRBJ1-4 .
TGTGCCACCAGCATGTATGTTCCCTACGAGCAGTACTTC CATSMYVPYEQYF TRBV15 . TRBJ2-7 .
TGTGCCAGCAGTGTCCGATACGGAAATGAGCAGTTCTTC CASSVRYGNEQFF TRBV2 . TRBJ2-1 .
TGCGCCAGCAGCTTGGATTTGTCCAGGGACGGAGAAAAACTGTTTTTT CASSLDLSRDGEKLFF TRBV5-1 once TRBJ1-4 .
TGTGCCAGCAGTTGGGAGAGGTTCAACGAGCAGTACTTC CASSWERFNEQYF TRBV6-5 . TRBJ2-7 .
TGTGCCAGAAGCTTGGCCTGGGCGAAACCCACAGATACGCAGTATTTT CARSLAWAKPTDTQYF TRBV5-3 once TRBJ2-3 .
TGTGCCAGCAGTGGAGTTGGGACAGCTTCCTACGAGCAGTACTTC CASSGVGTASYEQYF TRBV28 . TRBJ2-7 TRBD1
TGCGCCAGCAGCCAAGTGACGGGACGGACCCCCTACGAGCAGTACTTC CASSQVTGRTPYEQYF TRBV4-1 . TRBJ2-7 .
TGTGCCAGCAGTTTAATCAGGGGGCGAATAGCTTTCTTT CASSLIRGRIAFF TRBV28 . TRBJ1-1 TRBD1
TGTGCCAGCAGTGCCCCTAGCGGGAGGTCCTACGAGCAGTACTTC CASSAPSGRSYEQYF TRBV28 . TRBJ2-7 TRBD2
TGTGCCAGCAGTTTAAGGACAGGGACTGGTGAGACCCAGTACTTC CASSLRTGTGETQYF TRBV27 . TRBJ2-5 TRBD1
TGTGCCAGCGGCAGATTTACCTACGAGCAGTACTTC CASGRFTYEQYF TRBV6-1 once TRBJ2-7 .
TGTGCCAGCAGCTTGCCCAGATACAATGAGCAGTTCTTC CASSLPRYNEQFF TRBV5-4 . TRBJ2-1 .
TGTGCCAGCAGCTCACAGGAACAGGGTTCCACCGGGGAGCTGTTTTTT CASSSQEQGSTGELFF TRBV11-3 . TRBJ2-2 .
TGTGCCAGCAGCTATGGGACTAGCGGGAGAGGGGAGCAGTTCTTC CASSYGTSGRGEQFF TRBV5-4 . TRBJ2-1 TRBD2
TGTGCCAGCAGCCCATGGATATTCAGGGCGGGAGATGAGCAGTTCTTC CASSPWIFRAGDEQFF TRBV7-3 . TRBJ2-1 TRBD2
TGTGCCAGTCGACGCGGATCGAGCTCCTACAATGAGCAGTTCTTC CASRRGSSSYNEQFF TRBV19 . TRBJ2-1 .
TGTGCCAGTAGCCTAGGGAACGGAAACACCATATATTTT CASSLGNGNTIYF TRBV19 . TRBJ1-3 .
TGTGCCTGGAGTTCAGGACGGCCCTGGAGCTCCTACGAGCAGTACTTC CAWSSGRPWSSYEQYF TRBV30 . TRBJ2-7 .
TGTGCCAGCAGCGTAGGGGACGACCTACAGCCCCAGCATTTT CASSVGDDLQPQHF TRBV9 . TRBJ1-5 .
TGTGCCAGCAGTGAAAGGGGGGGCACTAACTATGGCTACACCTTC CASSERGGTNYGYTF TRBV2 . TRBJ1-2 .
TGCGCCAGCAGCCGAGATGGTGGTAATGAGCAGTTCTTC CASSRDGGNEQFF TRBV5-1 . TRBJ2-1 .
TGTGCCAGCAGCGTAGCTATCCGGGACAGGGGGCGTTCCGGTAAGAACACCGGGGAGCTGTTTTTT CASSVAIRDRGRSGKNTGELFF TRBV9 . TRBJ2-2 TRBD1
TGTGCCAGCAGTCCTGGACAGGGGGTAAATCAGCCCCAGCATTTT CASSPGQGVNQPQHF TRBV5-4 . TRBJ1-5 TRBD1
TGTGCCAGCGGACTGGTCCTACAAGAGACCCAGTACTTC CASGLVLQETQYF TRBV19 . TRBJ2-5 .
TGTGCCAGCAGTTCGATGACAGTATCTGAAAAACTGTTTTTT CASSSMTVSEKLFF TRBV27 . TRBJ1-4 .
TGTGCCAGCTCACCATCAGAAGATAGCAATCAGCCCCAGCATTTT CASSPSEDSNQPQHF TRBV18 . TRBJ1-5 .
TGTGCCAGCAGCAAGGGAGCGGGAGGACACACCGGGGAGCTGTTTTTT CASSKGAGGHTGELFF TRBV9 . TRBJ2-2 TRBD2
TGTGCCAGCTCACCACTCGGGGTGGGTAGCGGGAGTACTGCAGATACGCAGTATTTT CASSPLGVGSGSTADTQYF TRBV18 . TRBJ2-3 TRBD2
TGTGCCAGCAGTTACGGGGGGAGCACAGATACGCAGTATTTT CASSYGGSTDTQYF TRBV6-6 once TRBJ2-3 .
TGTGCCAGCAGCCTCGTTACGGGAGCCTACGAGCAGTACTTC CASSLVTGAYEQYF TRBV14 . TRBJ2-7 .
TGCGCCAGCAGTGACACCTCAACTAATGAAAAACTGTTTTTT CASSDTSTNEKLFF TRBV10-2 . TRBJ1-4 .
TGTGCCAGCAGCTTAGGGGGACTAGCGGGATCAGATACGCAGTATTTT CASSLGGLAGSDTQYF TRBV7-9 once TRBJ2-3 TRBD2
TGTGCCAGCTCACCACCCGGGCAGGGTTCGCAGCCCCAGCATTTT CASSPPGQGSQPQHF TRBV18 . TRBJ1-5 .
TGTGCCAGCAGCTTAGGCGTGATAGGACAGGGCTCTGGAAACACCATATATTTT CASSLGVIGQGSGNTIYF TRBV11-2 . TRBJ1-3 TRBD1
TGTGCCTGGGCCAGCTTGAGGGGTGGCGGCTACACCTTC CAWASLRGGGYTF TRBV30 . TRBJ1-2 .
TGTGCCAGCAGCTTGGAAAGACACCAACAAGAGACCCAGTACTTC CASSLERHQQETQYF TRBV7-2 . TRBJ2-5 .
TGCAGCGTTGGGGCCGCGAGCTCCTACAATGAGCAGTTCTTC CSVGAASSYNEQFF TRBV29-1 . TRBJ2-1 .
TGTGCCAGCGCCCGGCAGCACAATCAGCCCCAGCATTTT CASARQHNQPQHF TRBV28 . TRBJ1-5 .
TGTGCCAGCAGCCCTCGACTAGCTCAGGCAGATACGCAGTATTTT CASSPRLAQADTQYF TRBV7-3 . TRBJ2-3 TRBD2